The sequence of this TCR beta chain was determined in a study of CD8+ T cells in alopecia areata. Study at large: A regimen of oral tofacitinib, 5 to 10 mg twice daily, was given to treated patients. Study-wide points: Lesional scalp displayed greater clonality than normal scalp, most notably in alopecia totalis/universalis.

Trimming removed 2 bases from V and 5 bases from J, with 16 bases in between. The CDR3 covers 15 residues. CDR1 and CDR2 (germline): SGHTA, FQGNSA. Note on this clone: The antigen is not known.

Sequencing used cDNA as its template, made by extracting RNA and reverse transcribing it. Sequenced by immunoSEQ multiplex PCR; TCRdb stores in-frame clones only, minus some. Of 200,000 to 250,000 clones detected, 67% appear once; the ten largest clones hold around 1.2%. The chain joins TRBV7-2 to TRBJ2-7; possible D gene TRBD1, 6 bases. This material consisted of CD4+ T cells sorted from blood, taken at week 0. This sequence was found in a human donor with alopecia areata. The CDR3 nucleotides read TGTGCCAGCAGCTTAATGGGTACAGGGTCCCACGAGCAGTACTTC. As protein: CASSLMGTGSHEQYF.